This T cell receptor (beta chain) was obtained from a study of cytomegalovirus exposure and HLA in healthy donors. Study-level information: Previous work identified roughly 120 million unique TCR beta sequences from around 200 million T cells.

The study's findings and limits: Relative to the approximately 700-donor mean, N-insertions were reportedly fewer in an Asian-associated ancestry cluster in a later analysis. In vitro checks showed that a few CMV-associated chains really do target CMV antigens. Data from an earlier analysis indicated that most TCR beta V segments were productive either about 87% or about 30% of the time.

Worth noting for this clone: The antigen remains unidentified.

PCR involved 60 Vbeta and 13 Jbeta primers. Sequenced by immunoSEQ multiplex PCR; TCRdb stores in-frame clones only, minus some. The table lists 200,000 to 250,000 clones, roughly 79% of them singletons, with about 0.58% in the top ten. The CDR3 totals 18 residues. After removal of 0 bases from V and 0 bases from J, the junction contained 9 bases not matched to a gene. This TCR was sampled from a woman aged 40-49 years in good health and CMV-seronegative. The chain combines TRBV23-1 with TRBJ2-3, with 7 nucleotides matching TRBD1. TRBV23-1 qualifies as an ORF whose function is uncertain. The source material was PBMCs. CDR3 sequence (DNA): TGCGCCAGCAGTCAATCGGTGGTCGGGACAGCTAGCACAGATACGCAGTATTTT. It encodes CASSQSVVGTASTDTQYF.